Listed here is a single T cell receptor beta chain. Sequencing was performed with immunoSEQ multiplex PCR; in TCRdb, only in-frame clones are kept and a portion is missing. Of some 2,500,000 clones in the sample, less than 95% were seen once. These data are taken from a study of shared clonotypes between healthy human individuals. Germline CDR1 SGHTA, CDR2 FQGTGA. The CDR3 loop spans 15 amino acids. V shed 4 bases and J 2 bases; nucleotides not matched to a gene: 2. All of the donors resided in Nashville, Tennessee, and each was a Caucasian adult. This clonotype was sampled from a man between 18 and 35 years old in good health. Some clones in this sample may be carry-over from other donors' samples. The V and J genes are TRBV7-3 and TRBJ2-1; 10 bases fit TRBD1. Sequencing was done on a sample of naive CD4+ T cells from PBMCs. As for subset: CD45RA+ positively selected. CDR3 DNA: TGTGCCAGCAGCTCGGGACAGGGGCCCTACAATGAGCAGTTCTTC. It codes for CASSSGQGPYNEQFF.